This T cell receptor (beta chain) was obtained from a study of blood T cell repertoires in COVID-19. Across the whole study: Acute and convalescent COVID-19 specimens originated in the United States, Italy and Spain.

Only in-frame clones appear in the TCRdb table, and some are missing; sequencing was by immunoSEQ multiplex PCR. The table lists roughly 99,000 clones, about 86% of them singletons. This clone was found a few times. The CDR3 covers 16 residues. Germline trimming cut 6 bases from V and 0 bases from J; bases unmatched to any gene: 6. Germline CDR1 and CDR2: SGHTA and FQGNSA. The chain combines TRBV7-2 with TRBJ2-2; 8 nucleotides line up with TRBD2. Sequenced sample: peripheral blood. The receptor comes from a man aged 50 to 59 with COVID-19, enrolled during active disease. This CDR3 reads CASSKDSGANTGELFF. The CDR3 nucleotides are TGTGCCAGCAGTAAAGATAGCGGGGCGAACACCGGGGAGCTGTTTTTT.